What follows are 16 T cell receptor beta chains derived from one specimen sequenced in a study of blood T cell repertoires in COVID-19. The assay was immunoSEQ multiplex PCR, and TCRdb's table has in-frame clones only and misses some. The sample comprises fewer than 60,000 clones, 75% to 90% of which are singletons, and roughly 13% rests with the top ten. Input material: peripheral blood. The receptors were gathered from a human donor with active COVID-19. The donor label of this sample is uncertain.

J is TRBJ1-2 and V is TRBV15, with TRBD1 matching over 9 bases. CDR1 is LNHNV, CDR2 YYDKDF, per germline (reference sequence). Germline trimming cut 0 bases from V and 7 bases from J; bases unmatched to any gene: 9. The CDR3 sequence is 16 residues long. The CDR3 sequence is CATSRDGRQGEGGYTF. The CDR3 region has the DNA TGTGCCACCAGCAGAGATGGGAGACAGGGGGAGGGTGGCTACACCTTC.

The CDR3 region is CASSSGTGRSPLHF. The CDR3 DNA follows: TGTGCCAGCAGTAGCGGGACAGGGCGATCACCCCTCCACTTT. The V and J genes are TRBV6-6 and TRBJ1-6, with 9 bases lining up with TRBD1. V was pared by 5 bases and J by 10 bases, with 6 bases of the junction left unmatched. Germline V gene data show CDR1 as MNHNY and CDR2 as SVGAGI (reference sequence). The CDR3 is 14 amino acids.

The CDR3 loop is CASSMDRGISYEQYF. In DNA, the CDR3 is TGTGCCAGCAGCATGGACAGGGGGATCTCCTACGAGCAGTACTTC. The chain carries TRBV7-2 and TRBJ2-7, with 10 bases fitting TRBD1. J gave up 0 bases and V 5 bases, and 4 bases lay outside the gene matches. The CDR3 sequence is 15 residues long. CDR1 and CDR2 (germline): SGHTA, FQGNSA.

Only one count was recorded for this clone. This rearrangement joins TRBV5-1 to TRBJ2-2; weak D call: TRBD1 (6 bases). Germline CDR1 and CDR2: SGHRS and YFSETQ. This CDR3 has 16 residues. Between the trimmed V and J ends, which lost 0 bases and 0 bases, there was a span of 9 bases. The CDR3 DNA is TGCGCCAGCAGCTTGGCCGGGACAACGAACACCGGGGAGCTGTTTTTT. Protein product: CASSLAGTTNTGELFF. The complete variable domain, with remaining parts taken from reference TRBV5-1 and TRBJ2-2, reads KAGVTQTPRYLIKTRGQQVTLSCSPISGHRSVSWYQQTPGQGLQFLFEYFSETQRNKGNFPGRFSGRQFSNSRSEMNVSTLELGDSALYLCASSLAGTTNTGELFFGEGSRLTVL.

The V gene is TRBV19, the J gene TRBJ2-7, with a weak D call TRBD2 (5 bases). The germline CDR1 and CDR2 sequences are LNHDA and SQIVND (reference sequence). V lost 10 bases and J lost 5, with 18 bases in between. This CDR3 has 13 amino acids. CDR3 nucleotides: TGTGCCACCCGGGATGGCCAACGCGACGAGCAGTACTTC. Amino acids: CATRDGQRDEQYF. The variable domain in full, with the rest retrieved from reference TRBV19 and TRBJ2-7, is DGGITQSPKYLFRKEGQNVTLSCEQNLNHDAMYWYRQDPGQGLRLIYYSQIVNDFQKGDIAEGYSVSREKKESFPLTVTSAQKNPTAFYLCATRDGQRDEQYFGPGTRLTVT.

This clone was seen just once. The chain is built from TRBV11-1 and TRBJ2-3; D perhaps matches TRBD2 (5 bases). The CDR3 loop spans 15 amino acids. Trimming removed 9 bases from V and 2 bases from J, with 18 bases in between. In germline, CDR1 is SGHAT, CDR2 FQDESV (reference sequence). CDR3 bases: TGTGCCAGTAGTATCGGGGTACTCCCCACAGATACGCAGTATTTT. This encodes CASSIGVLPTDTQYF.

The rearrangement uses TRBV7-2 and TRBJ1-2; D perhaps matches TRBD1 (5 bases). CDR1 is SGHTA, CDR2 FQGNSA, per germline. The CDR3 runs to 15 residues. The ends were cut back, 1 base at V and 9 bases at J, with 18 bases in the middle. The CDR3 loop is CASSLVAQVTFSYTF. The CDR3 DNA sequence: TGTGCCAGCAGCTTAGTTGCACAGGTGACTTTCAGCTACACCTTC.

This clone showed up just once. V usage is TRBV5-1 and J usage is TRBJ1-1; D unclear. The CDR3 contains 11 residues. Trimming removed 0 bases at V and 11 bases at J, with 8 bases between. CDR1 SGHRS and CDR2 YFSETQ come from the germline V gene. The CDR3 DNA reads as TGCGCCAGCAGCTTGGAAAGTACTGCTTTCTTT. This gives the protein CASSLESTAFF.

The chain couples TRBV21-1 to TRBJ2-5; the table's D call TRBD2 went unverified against the DNA. TRBV21-1 is recorded as a pseudogene. The CDR3 sequence is 18 residues long. The CDR3 loop is CASSKARLAGALQETQYF. CDR3 in DNA: TGTGCCAGCAGCAAAGCCCGACTAGCGGGGGCCCTCCAAGAGACCCAGTACTTC.

The chain employs TRBV9 and TRBJ2-2; TRBD1 is a possible D gene (5 bases). V was shortened by 0 bases and J by 5 bases, with 11 bases between the two germline ends. The germline V gene has CDR1 SGDLS and CDR2 YYNGEE. This CDR3 contains 15 residues. The CDR3 bases are TGTGCCAGCAGCGTAGAAGGGGCGCAAACCGGGGAGCTGTTTTTT. It codes for CASSVEGAQTGELFF.

The chain has TRBV5-4 and TRBJ2-1; TRBD2 matches 10 bases. The ends lost 2 bases at V and 5 bases at J; junction bases unmatched: 4. The CDR3 is 15 amino acids. CDR1 and CDR2 (germline): SGHNT, YYREEE (reference sequence). CDR3 in amino acids: CASSFLAGGDNEQFF. The CDR3 DNA is TGTGCCAGCAGCTTTTTAGCGGGAGGAGACAATGAGCAGTTCTTC.

The CDR3 region has the DNA TGTGCCAGCAGTGACTCGTCGGGACTAGGGGGACTCTACAATGAGCAGTTCTTC. Protein: CASSDSSGLGGLYNEQFF. The V and J genes are TRBV6-4 and TRBJ2-1; 8 nucleotides line up with TRBD2. Trimming removed 0 bases from V and 3 bases from J; junction bases left unmatched: 10. There are 18 residues in the CDR3. Per the germline V gene, CDR1 is MRHNA and CDR2 is SNTAGT.

This rearrangement joins TRBV28 to TRBJ1-2, with 8 positions matching TRBD1. Germline V gene sequence: CDR1 MDHEN, CDR2 SYDVKM. After removal of 4 bases from V and 4 bases from J, the junction contained 5 bases not matched to a gene. The CDR3 runs 14 residues. The CDR3 sequence: CASSSRGQVYGYTF. Written as DNA, the CDR3 is TGTGCCAGCAGTTCCAGGGGGCAGGTCTATGGCTACACCTTC.

The V and J genes are TRBV15 and TRBJ2-7, with TRBD1 as a possible D gene (5 bases). CDR1 and CDR2 from the germline V gene are LNHNV and YYDKDF (reference sequence). V dropped 4 bases and J dropped 0 bases, with 13 bases sitting between them. The CDR3 runs to 15 residues. DNA of the CDR3: TGTGCCACCAGCAAAGGTAACAGGTCCTCCTACGAGCAGTACTTC. This translates into CATSKGNRSSYEQYF. The whole variable domain, filled in from reference TRBV15 and TRBJ2-7, reads DAMVIQNPRYQVTQFGKPVTLSCSQTLNHNVMYWYQQKSSQAPKLLFHYYDKDFNNEADTPDNFQSRRPNTSFCFLDIRSPGLGDTAMYLCATSKGNRSSYEQYFGPGTRLTVT.

The sample holds one count of this clone. The rearrangement links TRBV7-2 to TRBJ2-1, with 8 bases lining up with TRBD2. Germline V gene sequence: CDR1 SGHTA, CDR2 FQGNSA. J gave up 2 bases and V 7 bases, and 7 bases lay outside the gene matches. The CDR3 consists of 15 residues. The CDR3 protein is CASTRGSGTYNEQFF. CDR3 bases: TGTGCCAGCACCCGGGGTAGCGGGACCTACAATGAGCAGTTCTTC.

CDR3 protein: CASSLKQTRTYNEQFF. The CDR3 DNA reads TGTGCCAGCAGCTTAAAACAGACCCGGACCTACAATGAGCAGTTCTTC. The chain carries TRBV7-3 and TRBJ2-1; D gene ambiguous. This CDR3 is built from 16 residues. Trimming left V 1 base short and J 2 bases short, with 12 bases between. CDR1 is SGHTA, CDR2 FQGTGA, per germline.